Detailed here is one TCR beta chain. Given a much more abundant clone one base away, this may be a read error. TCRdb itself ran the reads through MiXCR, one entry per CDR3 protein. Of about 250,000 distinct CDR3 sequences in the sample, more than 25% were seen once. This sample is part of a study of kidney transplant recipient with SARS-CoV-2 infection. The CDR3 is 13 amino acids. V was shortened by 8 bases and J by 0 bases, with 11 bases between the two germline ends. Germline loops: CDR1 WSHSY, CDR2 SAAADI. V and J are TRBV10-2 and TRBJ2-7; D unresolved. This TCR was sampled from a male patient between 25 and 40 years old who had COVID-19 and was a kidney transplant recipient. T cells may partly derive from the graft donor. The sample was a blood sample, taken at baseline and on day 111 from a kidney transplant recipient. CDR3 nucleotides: TGCGCCAGCTGTCTCCGGAGCTCCTACGAGCAGTACTTC. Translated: CASCLRSSYEQYF.